A selection of T cell receptor beta chains follows, all from one sample in a study of cytomegalovirus exposure and HLA in healthy donors. Using immunoSEQ multiplex PCR, the repertoire was profiled, and TCRdb retains in-frame clones only, with some absent. This repertoire shows some 110,000 clones, 75% to 85% found once; its top ten account for 6% to 7.5%. The sequenced sample was PBMCs. Receptor source: a man between 18 and 35 years old in good health and CMV-seronegative. Each CDR3 is given without its conserved first and last residue. The order of the fields is J gene, V gene, CDR3 protein.

>TRBJ1-2|TRBV6-5
ASSYAGQGYGYT
>TRBJ2-7|TRBV14
ASSPSPEGLPYEQY
>TRBJ1-3|TRBV19
ASTSAGGNTIY
>TRBJ1-2|TRBV7-2
ASSLRDRDGYT
>TRBJ2-7|TRBV27
ASSLAGATYEQY
>TRBJ2-1|TRBV7-3
ASSLTSGRNYNEQF
>TRBJ1-6|TRBV10-3
AISETPGFGGSSYNSPLH
>TRBJ2-7|TRBV10-3
AISEGSLEY
>TRBJ2-6|TRBV27
ASSLSSGEGSGANVLT
>TRBJ1-5|TRBV6-1
ASSSRVSQPQH
>TRBJ2-1|TRBV28
ASSPRIAPYNEQF
>TRBJ1-5|TRBV30
AWGAHQPQH
>TRBJ2-7|TRBV19
ASSLSRQRSYEQY
>TRBJ2-1|TRBV6-1
ASSYGLAGVGEQF
>TRBJ2-7|TRBV7-9
ASSVRKRTEAYEQY
>TRBJ2-7|TRBV7-6
ASSWGTGDYEQY
>TRBJ1-2|TRBV6-5
ASSSSTGGDGYT
>TRBJ2-2|TRBV5-1
ASSLVTESFTGELF
>TRBJ2-4|TRBV19
ASSPLMRGSTKNIQY
>TRBJ2-3|TRBV7-6
ASSFRTDTQY
>TRBJ2-1|TRBV9
ASSVVGGGEQF
>TRBJ2-5|TRBV27
ASSPGTIVETQY
>TRBJ2-7|TRBV5-1
ASSLGQGVYEQY
>TRBJ1-6|TRBV1
TSQHLQRASYNSPLH
>TRBJ2-7|TRBV7-2
ASTPRDRAYEQY
>TRBJ2-7|TRBV7-8
ASSRGTSGSYEQY
>TRBJ2-1|TRBV7-2
ASSPGGGGVWNEQF
>TRBJ1-1|TRBV2
ASSPQGAMNTEAF
>TRBJ2-1|TRBV9
ASSVGGTSGTLYNEQF
>TRBJ2-2|TRBV29-1
SVGLRDRRNTGELF
>TRBJ2-7|TRBV5-8
ASSLGGYYEQY
>TRBJ1-4|TRBV7-2
ASSLGSEATNEKLF
>TRBJ2-7|TRBV6-5
ASSYSGGATSYEQY
>TRBJ1-1|TRBV27
ASSLTRNTEAF
>TRBJ2-3|TRBV7-3
ASSLAAGVGTDTQY
>TRBJ1-3|TRBV7-8
ASSFQGTLSGNTIY
>TRBJ1-3|TRBV4-1
ASSQDGAGLISGNTIY
>TRBJ1-2|TRBV10-3
AISELQGAYGYT
>TRBJ1-2|TRBV10-3
AIRLQGAENYGYT
>TRBJ2-7|TRBV27
ASSLPSGRAEQY
>TRBJ2-7|TRBV6-1
ASSGTSASYEQY
>TRBJ2-1|TRBV7-2
ASSLAVAGGYSYNEQF
>TRBJ1-1|TRBV27
ASSFHRVENEAF
>TRBJ2-5|TRBV27
ASSPPVGGETQY
>TRBJ1-2|TRBV6-5
ASSYSTGRYGYT
>TRBJ1-5|TRBV16
ASSLGTGDSNQPQH
>TRBJ1-5|TRBV7-9
ASSSQNQPQH
>TRBJ1-5|TRBV4-1
ASSPFSGTGLTQPQH
>TRBJ2-5|TRBV7-2
ASSLRQGAPQETQY
>TRBJ1-1|TRBV28
ASSLRTGEAF
>TRBJ1-2|TRBV5-1
ASSLGQITNYGYT
>TRBJ1-1|TRBV7-3
ASSLRGGTNTEAF
>TRBJ1-5|TRBV7-2
ASSFPGRSNQPQH
>TRBJ2-1|TRBV19
ASSTGKGNVEQF
>TRBJ1-5|TRBV27
ASKKQGQPQH
>TRBJ2-7|TRBV5-6
ASSLYPDNSYEQY
>TRBJ2-4|TRBV5-4
ASSLGLAGVWDIQY
>TRBJ2-7|TRBV4-3
ASSQDTAVVMEQY